These T cell receptor beta chains were read from a single sample in a study of T cells in Graves' hyperthyroidism and ophthalmopathy. One entry per CDR3 protein, called by TCRdb with MiXCR from the multiplex PCR reads. The repertoire has around 690,000 distinct CDR3 sequences, under 25% of them found once; the top ten carry about 35%. The sequenced sample consisted of blood. These TCRs come from a man younger than 40 with Graves' ophthalmopathy. CDR3s include the opening cysteine and the closing phenylalanine or tryptophan. Fields, in order: J gene, D gene, V gene, clone size, CDR3 DNA, CDR3 protein. The D gene is left open where the match is weak. Clone size appears in some rows only: once, few, many, or a class for an expanded clone.

TRBJ2-2	TRBD1	TRBV24-1	many	TGTGCCACCAGGGGACAGGGTAACACCGGGGAGCTGTTTTTT	CATRGQGNTGELFF
TRBJ1-5	TRBD1	TRBV6-1	NA	TGTGCCAGCACCCGGAGACAGGGAGGGCCTTTACATTCCAATCAGCCCCAGCATTTT	CASTRRQGGPLHSNQPQHF
TRBJ2-4	NA	TRBV7-2	NA	TGTGCCAGCAGCGAACCGGGGCTAGCCAAAAACATTCAGTACTTC	CASSEPGLAKNIQYF
TRBJ2-3	NA	TRBV14	NA	TGTGCCAGCAGCCAAGGTGGGAGGAGCTCAGATACGCAGTATTTT	CASSQGGRSSDTQYF
TRBJ2-3	NA	TRBV10-2	NA	TGCGCCAGCAGTGAGTCGGGAGGCCTCGGTACAGATACGCAGTATTTT	CASSESGGLGTDTQYF
TRBJ1-1	NA	TRBV20-1	NA	TGCAGTGCTAGAGATTTTAAGGTTATGACATTGGGAGCTTTCTTT	CSARDFKVMTLGAFF
TRBJ2-2	NA	TRBV30	NA	TGTGCCTGGAGTCGTACACCTAACACCGGGGAGCTGTTTTTT	CAWSRTPNTGELFF
TRBJ1-2	NA	TRBV29-1	few	TGCAGCGTTGTCGCTGCTAACTATGGCTACACCTTC	CSVVAANYGYTF
TRBJ1-2	NA	TRBV5-1	many	TGCGCCAGCAGCAACGGAGCGACGGCGCATGGCTACACCTTC	CASSNGATAHGYTF
TRBJ1-1	NA	TRBV20-1	NA	TGCAGTGCTAGGGAGGGCGGGTTAACTGAAGCTTTCTTT	CSAREGGLTEAFF
TRBJ2-3	NA	TRBV2	many	TGTGCCAGCAGTGAAAACCCATCCTTCACAGATACGCAGTATTTT	CASSENPSFTDTQYF
TRBJ1-1	NA	TRBV19	few	TGTGCCAGTAGTGACATGATGAACACTGAAGCTTTCTTT	CASSDMMNTEAFF
TRBJ2-1	TRBD2	TRBV10-3	NA	TGTGCCATCAAGAGGGAGGGCCGGGATGAGCAGTTCTTC	CAIKREGRDEQFF
TRBJ1-1	TRBD1	TRBV7-3	many	TGTGCCAGCAGCACGACAGGGGGGGACACTGAAGCTTTCTTT	CASSTTGGDTEAFF
TRBJ2-7	TRBD2	TRBV11-2	many	TGTGCCAGCAGCCAGAACCTCCTAGCGGGAGCCTACGAGCAGTACTTC	CASSQNLLAGAYEQYF
TRBJ2-1	TRBD1	TRBV4-3	NA	TGCGCCAGCAGCCAAGAAGACAGGGGTTACAATGAGCAGTTCTTC	CASSQEDRGYNEQFF
TRBJ2-1	NA	TRBV9	few	TGTGCCAGCAGCGCCACAGGACTAGGGGGATACAATGAGCAGTTCTTC	CASSATGLGGYNEQFF
TRBJ2-4	NA	TRBV30	NA	TGTGCCTGGAGTGAGAGGAACATTCAGTACTTC	CAWSERNIQYF
TRBJ2-2	NA	TRBV28	NA	TGTGCCAGCAGCCCAATACCCGATACCCCCGGGGAGCTGTTTTTT	CASSPIPDTPGELFF
TRBJ2-5	TRBD1	TRBV7-9	few	TGTGCCAGCAGCTTAGGTCGTCGGGGGACAGGCCAAGAGACCCAGTACTTC	CASSLGRRGTGQETQYF
TRBJ2-5	TRBD2	TRBV24-1	NA	TGTGCCACCAGCTTCCCGGGACTAGCGGGACAGCAAGAGACCCAGTACTTC	CATSFPGLAGQQETQYF
TRBJ2-1	TRBD2	TRBV9	NA	TGTGCCAGCAGCGCAGTAGCGGGACCTTACAATGAGCAGTTCTTC	CASSAVAGPYNEQFF
TRBJ2-7	NA	TRBV6-2/TRBV6-3	few	TGTGCCAGCAGTACGGGAAATGCGGGGTGGTACGAGCAGTACTTC	CASSTGNAGWYEQYF
TRBJ1-4	NA	TRBV5-1	NA	TGCGCCAGCAGAGAAACTACTAATGAAAAACTGTTTTTT	CASRETTNEKLFF
TRBJ2-1	TRBD2	TRBV5-1	NA	TGCGCCAGCAGCTTGCCAGGACTAGCCTCCACTAGCCCCTACAATGAGCAGTTCTTT	CASSLPGLASTSPYNEQFF
TRBJ2-3	TRBD2	TRBV28	NA	TGTGCCACCTACTTAAGCGGGAGGGCGACAGATACGCAGTATTTT	CATYLSGRATDTQYF
TRBJ2-5	NA	TRBV7-2	NA	TGTGCCAGCAGCCCTACTCACCAAGAGACCCAGTACTTC	CASSPTHQETQYF
TRBJ2-1	NA	TRBV29-1	NA	TGCAGCGTTGGACTTAGATGGGATGAGCAGTTCTTC	CSVGLRWDEQFF
TRBJ2-1	TRBD2	TRBV6-5	few	TGTGCCAGCAGTTACTCGCCCCTCGGGACTAGCGGGAGAAATGAGCAGTTCTTC	CASSYSPLGTSGRNEQFF
TRBJ2-7	NA	TRBV3-1	NA	TGTGCCAGCAGCCAAACGGACACCGCGGTCTACGAGCAGTACTTC	CASSQTDTAVYEQYF
TRBJ1-2	TRBD1	TRBV11-2	NA	TGTGCCAGCAGCTTGGGGACAGGGGGCGGATTGGCTGGCTACACCTTC	CASSLGTGGGLAGYTF
TRBJ1-1	NA	TRBV5-1	NA	TGCGCCAGCAGCTTGTTGACAGCGAACACTGAAGCTTTCTTT	CASSLLTANTEAFF
TRBJ1-1	NA	TRBV27	many	TGTGCCAGCAGTTTTAAGCACAACACTGAAGCTTTCTTT	CASSFKHNTEAFF
TRBJ1-5	NA	TRBV12-3/TRBV12-4	few	TGTGCCAGCAGTTTGTGGGGGAGGGATAGCAATCAGCCCCAGCATTTT	CASSLWGRDSNQPQHF
TRBJ1-5	NA	TRBV12-3/TRBV12-4	many	TGTGCCAGCAGTTTTGGGAGTCAGCCCCAGCATTTT	CASSFGSQPQHF
TRBJ2-7	NA	TRBV5-1	many	TGCGCCAGCAGCACTGGGTTCGAGCAGTACTTC	CASSTGFEQYF
TRBJ2-2	TRBD2	TRBV20-1	NA	TGCAGTGCTAGTAACAGCGGGAGGGCCCCTGGGGAGCTGTTTTTT	CSASNSGRAPGELFF
TRBJ2-7	NA	TRBV11-2	many	TGTGCCAGCAGCCGGGACGGCAGCCCGAACAGGGACTCCTACGAGCAGTACTTC	CASSRDGSPNRDSYEQYF
TRBJ1-4	TRBD1	TRBV7-8	NA	TGTGCCAGCAGCTATTTTAGGACAGGGGCCGGGGCAACTAATGAAAAACTGTTTTTT	CASSYFRTGAGATNEKLFF
TRBJ2-5	NA	TRBV5-5	few	TGTGCCAGCAGCCATATGACAGGTTCGGAGACCCAGTACTTC	CASSHMTGSETQYF
TRBJ2-5	NA	TRBV5-1	few	TGCGCCAGCAGCCAACTACAAGAGACCCAGTACTTC	CASSQLQETQYF
TRBJ1-2	TRBD1	TRBV6-5	few	TGTGCCAGCAGTTACAGGACAGGGGGGTACAACTATGGCTACACCTTC	CASSYRTGGYNYGYTF
TRBJ2-3	NA	TRBV28	few	TGTGCCAGCAGTGCCCCCTTGGCAGATACGCAGTATTTT	CASSAPLADTQYF
TRBJ1-4	NA	TRBV14	NA	TGTGCCAGCAGCCCTCACTTAGTTGAAAAACTGTTTTTT	CASSPHLVEKLFF
TRBJ2-3	NA	TRBV29-1	few	TGCAGCGTTAATGTTCTCGACGGCGTAGATACGCAGTATTTT	CSVNVLDGVDTQYF
TRBJ1-1	NA	TRBV4-1	NA	TGCGCCAGCAGCCAAGATCACGCCCAGAACACTGAAGCTTTCTTT	CASSQDHAQNTEAFF
TRBJ1-2	NA	TRBV5-4	NA	TGTGCCAGCAGCCCCCGCCTAGATAGGGATGGCTACACCTTC	CASSPRLDRDGYTF
TRBJ2-7	TRBD2	TRBV6-2/TRBV6-3	NA	TGTGCCAGCAGTTACTCGACTAGCGGGAGGAACGAGCAGTACTTC	CASSYSTSGRNEQYF
TRBJ2-1	TRBD2	TRBV28	many	TGTGCCAGCAGTCCTACTGGGACTAGAAGGGAATTTGAGCAGTTCTTC	CASSPTGTRREFEQFF
TRBJ2-7	TRBD2	TRBV11-3	few	TGTGCCAGCAGCCAGGGGACTAGCGGGGGAGTTTACGAGCAGTACTTC	CASSQGTSGGVYEQYF
TRBJ1-1	TRBD1	TRBV28	many	TGTGCCAGCAGCCACCTCGGACAGGGGGGGAACACTGAAGCTTTCTTT	CASSHLGQGGNTEAFF
TRBJ2-1	NA	TRBV6-2/TRBV6-3	few	TGTGCCAGCAGAACGGACTTCAGTGAGTTCTTC	CASRTDFSEFF
TRBJ1-2	TRBD1	TRBV20-1	NA	TGCAGTGCCCCCGACAGGGCCTATGGCTACACCTTC	CSAPDRAYGYTF
TRBJ2-7	NA	TRBV6-9	NA	TGTGCCAGCAGTTATAAGGACACCCCCTACGAGCAGTACTTC	CASSYKDTPYEQYF
TRBJ2-7	NA	TRBV28	many	TGTGCCAGCAGTTTCGGAGCCTACGAGCAGTACTTC	CASSFGAYEQYF
TRBJ1-1	NA	TRBV30	NA	TGTGCCCGGAGTGGCACAGGGAACACTGAAGCTTTCTTT	CARSGTGNTEAFF
TRBJ1-2	NA	TRBV9	NA	TGTGCCAGCAGCGTAGAGCAGACCTACACCTTC	CASSVEQTYTF